Each of the 27 T cell receptor beta chains below was sequenced from the same sample in a study of cytomegalovirus exposure and HLA in healthy donors (TCRdb year 2017). The method was the immunoSEQ multiplex PCR assay. TCRdb limited this immuneACCESS table to in-frame rearrangements with V and J called. A share of clones is missing; checked studies link under half to unresolved V genes, and the rest is unexplained. Across this sample there are roughly 300,000 clones, with about nine tenths seen only once. The top ten clonotypes cover approximately 1.2% of the sample. Sequences were obtained from PBMCs. The receptor set was obtained from a woman aged 25 to 39 in good health and CMV-seropositive.

The V and J genes are TRBV5-4 and TRBJ1-1, with 8 bases matching TRBD1. This CDR3 comprises 18 residues. Germline CDR1 SGHNT, CDR2 YYREEE (reference sequence). The trim removed 4 bases at V and 7 bases at J, leaving 21 bases unmatched. This CDR3 is CASSTPRSGTGKVYEAFF. CDR3 DNA: TGTGCCAGCAGCACCCCCCGCTCCGGGACAGGAAAGGTATATGAAGCTTTCTTT.

This chain connects TRBV18 to TRBJ1-1; D call uncertain. This CDR3 region has 16 residues. V dropped 1 base and J dropped 2 bases, with 14 bases sitting between them. Germline V gene data show CDR1 as KGHSH and CDR2 as LQKENI. The CDR3 sequence: CASSPLGPGRNTEAFF. CDR3 bases: TGTGCCAGCTCACCACTTGGTCCAGGTCGAAACACTGAAGCTTTCTTT.

This rearrangement joins TRBV5-6 to TRBJ1-5; no clear D gene. The germline V gene encodes CDR1 SGHDT and CDR2 YYEEEE. The CDR3 spans 13 residues. The V end lost 4 bases, the J end lost 3 bases, and 8 bases lay between the germline ends. The CDR3 loop reads CASSPGFNQPQHF. CDR3 DNA: TGTGCCAGCAGCCCGGGATTCAATCAGCCCCAGCATTTT. Combining the CDR3 with reference TRBV5-6 and TRBJ1-5 gives the whole variable domain DAGVTQSPTHLIKTRGQQVTLRCSPKSGHDTVSWYQQALGQGPQFIFQYYEEEERQRGNFPDRFSGHQFPNYSSELNVNALLLGDSALYLCASSPGFNQPQHFGDGTRLSIL.

Here the CDR3 reads CSARDIGYTF. As DNA, the CDR3 is TGCAGTGCAAGGGACATTGGCTACACCTTC. This chain joins TRBV20-1 and TRBJ1-2; weak D call: TRBD1 (6 bases). Deletions cut 6 bases from V and 7 bases from J, with 9 bases between. The CDR3 is 10 residues long. The germline CDR1 and CDR2 sequences are DFQATT and SNEGSKA (reference sequence).

This clone was seen a single time. V is TRBV18 and J is TRBJ2-7, with D perhaps matching TRBD1 (5 bases). Germline V gene data show CDR1 as KGHSH and CDR2 as LQKENI. CDR3 size: 14 residues. V gave up 0 bases and J gave up 3 bases, with 9 bases separating them. The CDR3 protein is CASSPPQVGYEQYF. The CDR3 bases are TGTGCCAGCTCACCACCACAGGTTGGCTACGAGCAGTACTTC.

The chain couples TRBV29-1 to TRBJ2-1, with TRBD1 matching 8 bases. Germline-derived CDR1 and CDR2 are SQVTM and ANQGSEA. V was clipped by 6 bases and J by 4 bases; unmatched bases: 5. CDR3 size: 13 residues. CDR3 protein: CSVQGGIYNEQFF. As DNA, the CDR3 is TGCAGCGTACAGGGGGGCATATACAATGAGCAGTTCTTC.

As for this clone: This CDR3 is also generated by other DNA sequences in the sample. The gene calls are TRBV6-6 and TRBJ1-2, with TRBD1 as a possible D gene (5 bases). Germline values: CDR1 MNHNY, CDR2 SVGAGI (reference sequence). The CDR3 length is 13 residues. Trimming took off 8 bases at V and 0 bases at J, with 10 bases between the two ends. CDR3 residues: CASSQGSNYGYTF. As DNA, the CDR3 is TGTGCCAGCTCCCAGGGCTCTAACTATGGCTACACCTTC.

The CDR3 DNA sequence: TGCGCCACTAGAACAGGATCTGGAGAGACCCAGTACTTC. Translation: CATRTGSGETQYF. The rearrangement uses TRBV5-1 and TRBJ2-5; the D gene is possibly TRBD1 (5 bases). Per germline, CDR1 SGHRS and CDR2 YFSETQ. This CDR3 contains 13 residues. V gave up 9 bases and J gave up 4 bases, with 16 bases separating them.

The chain recombines TRBV5-6 with TRBJ1-5, with 8 bases that match TRBD1. Unmatched junction bases numbered 9, after V lost 2 bases and J lost 11 bases. This CDR3 is built from 14 residues. Germline V CDR1 and CDR2: SGHDT, YYEEEE. As DNA, the CDR3 is TGTGCCAGCAGCTTCGGGACAGGTTCCCCAGCCCAGCATTTT. Its protein product is CASSFGTGSPAQHF.

This sequence joins TRBV2 and TRBJ1-5; no reliable D call. CDR3 length: 15 residues. Germline CDR1 reads SNHLY; CDR2 reads FYNNEI. The V gene lost 4 bases and the J gene lost 7 bases, with 17 bases spanning the gap. CDR3 region: CASSVSPRRAQPQHF. The DNA for the CDR3 is TGTGCCAGCAGTGTATCGCCGCGGCGAGCCCAGCCCCAGCATTTT.

The V and J genes are TRBV5-4 and TRBJ1-2; no definite D call. This CDR3 is built from 12 residues. Germline-derived CDR1 and CDR2 are SGHNT and YYREEE (reference sequence). Trimming shortened V by 0 bases and J by 10 bases, and 10 bases separated the two germline ends. The CDR3 bases are TGTGCCAGCAGCTTGGGGAACCGGAACTACACCTTC. Protein product: CASSLGNRNYTF.

V gene TRBV7-3 combines with J gene TRBJ2-1; D gene ambiguous. The germline CDR1 and CDR2 sequences are SGHTA and FQGTGA. Trimming pared 3 bases from V and 5 bases from J, leaving 8 bases between. The CDR3 runs to 13 residues. The CDR3 DNA reads as TGTGCCAGCAGCTTGCGACTCCACAATGAGCAGTTCTTC. It is translated as CASSLRLHNEQFF.

The chain uses TRBV2 and TRBJ1-5; D remains ambiguous. The CDR3 loop spans 15 amino acids. V was pared by 6 bases and J by 2 bases, with 14 bases between. Germline V gene sequence: CDR1 SNHLY, CDR2 FYNNEI. The CDR3 sequence is CASRTNGLGNQPQHF. The CDR3 DNA reads TGTGCCAGCAGGACGAATGGACTAGGCAATCAGCCCCAGCATTTT.

The genes are TRBV6-5 and TRBJ2-1, with 7 bases identical to TRBD2. The germline V gene has CDR1 MNHEY and CDR2 SVGAGI. The CDR3 runs 15 residues. V lost 2 bases, J lost 5 bases, and 6 bases stayed unmatched. The DNA for the CDR3 is TGTGCCAGCAGTTACGGCGGGAGTTCCCACAATGAGCAGTTCTTC. It codes for CASSYGGSSHNEQFF.

The chain has TRBV4-3 and TRBJ2-3; no firm D call. Trimming stripped 4 bases from V and 6 bases from J, with 11 bases between. Looked up from germline, CDR1 is LGHNA and CDR2 is YSLEER. The CDR3 contains 13 residues. DNA of the CDR3: TGCGCCAGCAGCCTAGAAAACACCGATACGCAGTATTTT. This encodes CASSLENTDTQYF.

The rearrangement uses TRBV5-6 and TRBJ2-2; the match to TRBD2 covers 8 bases. The germline V gene encodes CDR1 SGHDT and CDR2 YYEEEE. V shed 4 bases and J 3 bases; nucleotides not matched to a gene: 5. The CDR3 has 15 residues. DNA of the CDR3: TGTGCCAGCAGCGTAGCGGGGTTGGACACCGGGGAGCTGTTTTTT. Encoded protein: CASSVAGLDTGELFF. The complete variable domain, with remaining parts taken from reference TRBV5-6 and TRBJ2-2, reads DAGVTQSPTHLIKTRGQQVTLRCSPKSGHDTVSWYQQALGQGPQFIFQYYEEEERQRGNFPDRFSGHQFPNYSSELNVNALLLGDSALYLCASSVAGLDTGELFFGEGSRLTVL.

The chain's CDR3 is CASSPGGLAGDEQYF. CDR3 DNA: TGCGCCAGCAGCCCGGGAGGACTAGCGGGAGACGAGCAGTACTTC. This chain joins TRBV5-1 and TRBJ2-7; TRBD2 matches at 13 bases. The CDR3 spans 15 residues. Germline values: CDR1 SGHRS, CDR2 YFSETQ. Trimming at V came to 4 bases and at J to 5 bases, leaving 6 bases not matched to a gene.

V usage is TRBV27 and J usage is TRBJ1-2; TRBD1 might be the D (5 bases). Germline CDR1 is MNHEY and CDR2 is SMNVEV (reference sequence). The CDR3 is 13 residues long. V was clipped by 3 bases and J by 4 bases, with 9 bases between them. The CDR3, as DNA: TGTGCCAGCAGTTTCCGGGACTTCTATGGCTACACCTTC. Its protein product is CASSFRDFYGYTF.

The rearrangement links TRBV9 to TRBJ2-2; 7 nucleotides agree with TRBD2. CDR3 length: 15 residues. The germline V gene encodes CDR1 SGDLS and CDR2 YYNGEE. J gave up 0 bases and V 4 bases, and 3 bases lay outside the gene matches. CDR3 loop: CASSLGGSNTGELFF. The CDR3 DNA is TGTGCCAGCAGCTTGGGGGGGTCGAACACCGGGGAGCTGTTTTTT.

The chain combines TRBV2 with TRBJ2-1; a possible D gene is TRBD2 (5 bases). Germline V gene lookup returns CDR1 SNHLY and CDR2 FYNNEI. Trimming took off 4 bases at V and 6 bases at J, with 13 bases between the two ends. The CDR3 runs 14 residues. CDR3 nucleotides: TGTGCCAGCAGTGGCCCAACTAGATCCAATGAGCAGTTCTTC. Translation gives CASSGPTRSNEQFF.

The rearrangement joins TRBV2 to TRBJ2-2; 14 bases agree with TRBD2. Germline CDR1 and CDR2: SNHLY and FYNNEI. The V gene end was trimmed by 7 bases and the J gene end by 7 bases; junction bases not matched to a gene: 17. CDR3 size: 19 residues. As DNA, the CDR3 is TGTGCCAGCACCCCGGGCGGACTAGCGGGAGGTTCGTGGATCGGGGAGCTGTTTTTT. It is translated as CASTPGGLAGGSWIGELFF.

CDR3 bases: TGCAGTGCTTTCTCCTTAGAGACCCAGTACTTC. This translates into CSAFSLETQYF. This chain connects TRBV20-1 to TRBJ2-5; no firm D call. Germline V gives CDR1 DFQATT, CDR2 SNEGSKA (reference sequence). This CDR3 is 11 amino acids long. Trimming took 5 bases from V and 4 from J, leaving 8 bases between them.

The chain links TRBV2 to TRBJ2-1; no firm D call. CDR3 length: 11 amino acids. Trimming shortened V by 6 bases and J by 4 bases, and 4 bases separated the two germline ends. From germline, CDR1 is SNHLY and CDR2 FYNNEI. Here the CDR3 DNA reads TGTGCCAGCAGACTTTACAATGAGCAGTTCTTC. Protein: CASRLYNEQFF.

The J gene is TRBJ2-1, the V gene TRBV7-7; D gene ambiguous. Per the germline V gene, CDR1 is SSHAT and CDR2 is FNYEAQ (reference sequence). The germline V and J ends were trimmed by 4 bases and 4 bases, with 17 bases remaining between them. The CDR3 is 16 amino acids. This chain's CDR3 is CASSSGAGRAYNEQFF. The CDR3 DNA sequence: TGTGCCAGCAGCTCCGGAGCTGGGCGAGCGTACAATGAGCAGTTCTTC.

The chain recombines TRBV5-4 with TRBJ1-2, with TRBD1 as a possible D gene (6 bases). Trimming stripped 4 bases from V and 8 bases from J, with 18 bases between. This CDR3 is built from 14 residues. The germline CDR1 and CDR2 sequences are SGHNT and YYREEE (reference sequence). This CDR3 reads CASSRVGSGEGYTF. DNA of the CDR3: TGTGCCAGCAGCCGGGTAGGGTCAGGGGAGGGCTACACCTTC.

This clone was picked up a small number of times. The chain is built from TRBV7-2 and TRBJ2-6, with D possibly TRBD2 on 6 matching bases. Trimming left V 3 bases short and J 3 bases short, with 9 bases between. Germline CDR1 is SGHTA and CDR2 is FQGNSA. The CDR3 covers 15 residues. CDR3: CASSLGGSGANVLTF. CDR3 nucleotide sequence: TGTGCCAGCAGCTTGGGGGGTAGTGGGGCCAACGTCCTGACTTTC.

The genes are TRBV7-6 and TRBJ2-1, with D unclear. The CDR3 is made up of 15 amino acids. Trimming left V 5 bases short and J 0 bases short, with 11 bases between. Germline CDR1 is SGHVS and CDR2 is FNYEAQ. The CDR3 bases are TGTGCCAGCAGCGGAGTGGACGGCTCCTACAATGAGCAGTTCTTC. Its translation is CASSGVDGSYNEQFF.